A single sample is the source of the 10 T cell receptor beta chains below, sequenced in a study of monozygotic twins with inflammatory bowel disease. For each CDR3 protein, TCRdb gives one entry from its re-call of the 5' RACE reads, without DNA. The sample includes 350,000 to 400,000 distinct CDR3 sequences. What was sequenced was blood. The receptor set was obtained from a human donor with ulcerative colitis or Crohn's disease, or a healthy co-twin of an affected twin (not recorded which).

This sequence joins TRBV6-4 and TRBJ2-3; the TCRdb D gene call, TRBD2, has no DNA to confirm it. The germline V gene encodes CDR1 MRHNA and CDR2 SNTAGT. The CDR3 has 16 residues. The CDR3 region is CASSDYGGGSTDTQYF.

The rearrangement uses TRBV4-3 and TRBJ1-2. Germline V lookup: CDR1 LGHNA, CDR2 YSLEER. The length of the CDR3 is 15 residues. The CDR3 is CASSQLHISIYGYTF.

The rearrangement joins TRBV5-6 to TRBJ1-5; TCRdb's D call, TRBD1, is unchecked because there is no DNA. This CDR3 spans 14 amino acids. CDR1 and CDR2 from the germline V gene are SGHDT and YYEEEE. The CDR3 spells CASSLDTGSSPQYF. Variable domain in full (rest from reference TRBV5-6 and TRBJ1-5): DAGVTQSPTHLIKTRGQQVTLRCSPKSGHDTVSWYQQALGQGPQFIFQYYEEEERQRGNFPDRFSGHQFPNYSSELNVNALLLGDSALYLCASSLDTGSSPQYFGDGTRLSIL.

The V and J genes are TRBV5-5 and TRBJ1-2; with no DNA, the TCRdb D assignment of TRBD1 cannot be verified. This CDR3 contains 15 residues. The germline gives CDR1 SGHKS, CDR2 YYEKEE (reference sequence). CDR3 sequence reads: CASSPDLGRSYGYTF. Drawing the rest from reference TRBV5-5 and TRBJ1-2, the complete variable domain is DAGVTQSPTHLIKTRGQQVTLRCSPISGHKSVSWYQQVLGQGPQFIFQYYEKEERGRGNFPDRFSARQFPNYSSELNVNALLLGDSALYLCASSPDLGRSYGYTFGSGTRLTVV.

V and J are TRBV11-3 and TRBJ2-5; checking the TCRdb D call of TRBD1 is not possible without DNA. This CDR3 region has 13 residues. CDR1 and CDR2 from the germline V gene are SGHNT and YENEEA. CDR3 amino acids: CASSYTGRETQYF.

The V and J genes are TRBV5-1 and TRBJ1-6; TCRdb's D call, TRBD1, is unchecked because there is no DNA. The germline V gene has CDR1 SGHRS and CDR2 YFSETQ. This CDR3 contains 15 residues. CDR3 loop: CASSLAGGENSPLHF.

The genes are TRBV29-1 and TRBJ1-1; as DNA is missing, the TRBD1 call by TCRdb cannot be tested. Per the germline V gene, CDR1 is SQVTM and CDR2 is ANQGSEA. The CDR3 covers 12 residues. CDR3 loop: CSARQENTEAFF.

The chain is built from TRBV2 and TRBJ1-2. This CDR3 is 12 amino acids long. Looked up from germline, CDR1 is SNHLY and CDR2 is FYNNEI. This CDR3 is CASSPFGYGYTF.

This chain uses TRBV6-5 with TRBJ2-7; the D call from TCRdb, TRBD1, cannot be confirmed without DNA. The length of the CDR3 is 15 residues. Germline V gene lookup returns CDR1 MNHEY and CDR2 SVGAGI. This CDR3 reads CASSYQATGYYEQYF.

The genes are TRBV10-3 and TRBJ1-2. The CDR3 loop spans 14 amino acids. The germline gives CDR1 ENHRY, CDR2 SYGVKD. The chain's CDR3 is CAISEEYPGYGYTF.